This T cell receptor beta chain was sequenced for a study of identical twins. Whole-study findings and limits: Modeled out-of-frame TCR alpha sharing in monozygotic twins fell below observed levels.

CDR3 length: 15 amino acids. Trimming removed 4 bases from V and 5 bases from J, with 20 bases in between. Germline values: CDR1 DFQATT, CDR2 SNEGSKA (reference sequence). MiXCR, run by TCRdb on the 5' RACE reads, gives a single entry per CDR3 protein. The sample yields some 790,000 distinct CDR3 sequences, roughly 18% seen once. This clonotype was counted only a few times. As yet, its antigen is unknown. In addition, the sample was reused for a study of T cells expressing NK-cell markers.

This receptor was taken from a woman aged 18-29 years in good health. Sequencing was performed on PBMCs. The rearrangement joins TRBV20-1 to TRBJ1-1; TRBD1 might be the D (6 bases). In DNA, the CDR3 is TGCAGTGCTAAGAAAGCTGCAGGGGCCCCGACTGAAGCTTTCTTT. This translates into CSAKKAAGAPTEAFF.